The 2 T cell receptor beta chains below were found in one sample sequenced in a study of shared clonotypes between healthy human individuals. Generated by immunoSEQ multiplex PCR, the TCRdb table keeps only in-frame clones and is missing some. The sample consists of millions of clones, roughly 91% of them appearing once. Naive CD8 cells, CD45RO-negative and positively selected for CCR7, excluded terminally differentiated effector memory CD45RA+ cells. The sequencing input was naive CD8+ T cells from PBMCs. These receptors all come from a man younger than 30 in good health. Some clones in this sample may be carry-over from other donors' samples.

The chain employs TRBV5-1 and TRBJ1-1, with a possible D match to TRBD1 (5 bases). Germline values: CDR1 SGHRS, CDR2 YFSETQ. This CDR3 is built from 12 residues. V was trimmed by 3 bases and J by 3 bases, leaving 6 bases between them. The CDR3 region is CASSWGYTEAFF. CDR3 nucleotides: TGCGCCAGCAGCTGGGGGTACACTGAAGCTTTCTTT.

V gene TRBV5-4 combines with J gene TRBJ2-1, with 7 bases that match TRBD2. V shed 4 bases and J 6 bases; nucleotides not matched to a gene: 10. Germline V CDR1 and CDR2: SGHNT, YYREEE (reference sequence). The CDR3 runs 15 residues. This CDR3 reads CASSPGRGSRNEQFF. The CDR3 bases are TGTGCCAGCAGCCCTGGGAGGGGCTCCCGCAATGAGCAGTTCTTC.